This entry describes one T cell receptor beta chain. It lacks a known antigen. No much larger clone is present one base from it, and per-base qualities are unavailable. Collaborating institutions collected whole blood in K2EDTA tubes following their own protocols. For TCRbeta analysis, collaborator samples were shipped as frozen whole blood, as isolated PBMCs, or as DNA extracted from either sample type. The sample comes from a study of blood T cell repertoires in COVID-19 (dated by TCRdb to 2020 to 2022). Some background on the complete study: Samples from collaborators originated in the United States, Italy and Spain and spanned both the acute and convalescent phases of COVID-19. The material from the prospective study consisted of cDNA or gDNA derived from T cells, B-cell-depleted T cells, or PBMCs. Subjects who had been exposed to COVID-19, were actively infected with it, or had recovered from it provided the deeply sampled blood TCRbeta repertoires that made up the dataset. A freely available public database, intended as a resource for researchers studying the immune response to SARS-CoV-2, is where the repertoires were released. Samples came from the ongoing ImmuneRACE study (first 160 participants) plus 1,254 subjects from 6 global collaborators. Nearly every sample came with metadata listing a de-identified subject ID, COVID-19 status, age in years and sex. Where available, HLA class I and class II types were obtained from metadata supplied by the sample provider rather than from assay-based typing.

TCRbeta CDR3 regions were amplified from genomic DNA using the immunoSEQ Assay, a bias-controlled multiplex PCR. For the original study's pipeline: The number of nucleated cells in each sample was estimated from the amplification of reference gene primers within the assay. Sequence reads were collapsed and filtered to measure the absolute abundance of every unique TCRbeta CDR3 rearrangement. For each sample, productive Simpson clonality was calculated as the square root of Simpson's diversity index over productive rearrangements. This is the immuneACCESS table as TCRdb keeps it, with only in-frame sequences that have V and J called. A part of the clones is gone; compared with another copy, unresolved V genes explain less than half, and the rest is unexplained. The V and J calls and clone size were taken over from that table, and D and trimming were inferred from the DNA. The sample table contains around 29,000 clones; only one count was recorded for more than 60% of them. Almost 8% of the sample is in the top ten clones.

Taken from cysteine to phenylalanine, the CDR3 has 15 residues. Of all the DNA, just the CDR3 is kept, 45 bases in frame from base 1. Reading the germline V gene gives CDR1 LGHNA and CDR2 YSLEER. Cut back by 1 base and 3 bases, the V and J ends lie 12 bases apart. Overall study results and their limits: The amount of clinical and demographic metadata varied by source and participant and was provided uncurated.

Specimen: peripheral blood. The sequence came from a woman aged 70-85 years with active or convalescent COVID-19. Recombination linked TRBV4-3 to TRBJ1-2; no D gene can be assigned with confidence. The DNA sequence reads TGCGCCAGCAGCCAAGCACAGAATAAATACTATGGCTACACCTTC. It codes for CASSQAQNKYYGYTF.